The rows below give T cell receptor beta chains drawn from one sample of a study of cytomegalovirus exposure and HLA in healthy donors. TCRdb's copy holds only in-frame clones and misses some; the assay was immunoSEQ multiplex PCR. The sample lists about 120,000 clones, about 70% seen once, with more than 10% in the top ten. Sequenced sample: PBMCs. The receptors were sampled from a woman aged 40 to 50 in good health and CMV-seropositive. Each CDR3 is given with its conserved first and last residue. The D gene is left open where the match is weak. Clone size, where shown, is once, few, many, or a class for clones that have expanded.

CDR3 DNA: TGTGCCAGCAGCTTAGCACTAGTTCCCTACGAGCAGTACTTC
CDR3 protein: CASSLALVPYEQYF
D gene: .
CDR3 length: 14
J gene: TRBJ2-7
clone size: .
V gene: TRBV7-2

CDR3 DNA: TGTTCCAGCAGTGTGTGGGGGCGGGAGCAGTACTTC
CDR3 protein: CSSSVWGREQYF
D gene: .
CDR3 length: 12
J gene: TRBJ2-7
clone size: .
V gene: TRBV7-9

CDR3 DNA: TGTGCCAGCAGCGGTCCGGGTGGCGATACGCAGTATTTT
CDR3 protein: CASSGPGGDTQYF
D gene: .
CDR3 length: 13
J gene: TRBJ2-3
clone size: .
V gene: TRBV13

CDR3 DNA: TGTGCCAGCCCACAGGGGGCGGGCACTGAAGCTTTCTTT
CDR3 protein: CASPQGAGTEAFF
D gene: TRBD1
CDR3 length: 13
J gene: TRBJ1-1
clone size: .
V gene: TRBV2

CDR3 DNA: TGTGCCAGCAGTTACTCAGACAGGAGCGCTGAAGCTTTCTTT
CDR3 protein: CASSYSDRSAEAFF
D gene: .
CDR3 length: 14
J gene: TRBJ1-1
clone size: once
V gene: TRBV6-5

CDR3 DNA: TGTGCCATCAGCAACGTGGCGGGGGGGCTATCCGGGGAGCTGTTTTTT
CDR3 protein: CAISNVAGGLSGELFF
D gene: TRBD2
CDR3 length: 16
J gene: TRBJ2-2
clone size: .
V gene: TRBV10-3

CDR3 DNA: TGTGCCTGGGAATACCGGCCGGGACACGCAAACACCGGGGAGCTGTTTTTT
CDR3 protein: CAWEYRPGHANTGELFF
D gene: .
CDR3 length: 17
J gene: TRBJ2-2
clone size: .
V gene: TRBV30

CDR3 DNA: TGTGCCAGCAGAGTCCTTACAGGGGGTGAGCAGTTCTTC
CDR3 protein: CASRVLTGGEQFF
D gene: TRBD1
CDR3 length: 13
J gene: TRBJ2-1
clone size: .
V gene: TRBV6-1

CDR3 DNA: TGTGCCAGCAGTTCCCAGGGGCCCTATGGCTACACCTTC
CDR3 protein: CASSSQGPYGYTF
D gene: .
CDR3 length: 13
J gene: TRBJ1-2
clone size: once
V gene: TRBV28

CDR3 DNA: TGTGCCAGCGAGACAGGGGGAAACACCATATATTTT
CDR3 protein: CASETGGNTIYF
D gene: TRBD1
CDR3 length: 12
J gene: TRBJ1-3
clone size: .
V gene: TRBV6-1

CDR3 DNA: TGTGCCAGCAGTCCTTTGGGCAGGGGGGCCGAAGCTTTCTTT
CDR3 protein: CASSPLGRGAEAFF
D gene: TRBD1
CDR3 length: 14
J gene: TRBJ1-1
clone size: once
V gene: TRBV6-1

CDR3 DNA: TGCGCCAGCTCAGAACTAGCGGGCGATGAGCAGTTCTTC
CDR3 protein: CASSELAGDEQFF
D gene: TRBD2
CDR3 length: 13
J gene: TRBJ2-1
clone size: .
V gene: TRBV23-1

CDR3 DNA: TGTGCCAGCAGGGCCGGGTCCGACACAGATACGCAGTATTTT
CDR3 protein: CASRAGSDTDTQYF
D gene: .
CDR3 length: 14
J gene: TRBJ2-3
clone size: .
V gene: TRBV2

CDR3 DNA: TGTGCCAGCAGCGTAGACAGTCAAGAGACCCAGTACTTC
CDR3 protein: CASSVDSQETQYF
D gene: .
CDR3 length: 13
J gene: TRBJ2-5
clone size: .
V gene: TRBV6-4

CDR3 DNA: TGTGCCAGCAGCGTCGGTAGTTCACCCCTCCACTTT
CDR3 protein: CASSVGSSPLHF
D gene: .
CDR3 length: 12
J gene: TRBJ1-6
clone size: .
V gene: TRBV9

CDR3 DNA: TGTGCCAGCAGTAGCAGGGGAGGGGGTTATGGCTACACCTTC
CDR3 protein: CASSSRGGGYGYTF
D gene: .
CDR3 length: 14
J gene: TRBJ1-2
clone size: .
V gene: TRBV25-1

CDR3 DNA: TGTGCCAGCAGCACCTCCGGGACTAAACAGTATTTT
CDR3 protein: CASSTSGTKQYF
D gene: TRBD2
CDR3 length: 12
J gene: TRBJ2-3
clone size: .
V gene: TRBV2

CDR3 DNA: TGTGCCAGCAGCCACTCTTCCCAAGAGACCCAGTACTTC
CDR3 protein: CASSHSSQETQYF
D gene: .
CDR3 length: 13
J gene: TRBJ2-5
clone size: few
V gene: TRBV6-6

CDR3 DNA: TGTGCCAGCAGCTTAGGGACAGGGAGGACTGAAGCTTTCTTT
CDR3 protein: CASSLGTGRTEAFF
D gene: TRBD1
CDR3 length: 14
J gene: TRBJ1-1
clone size: .
V gene: TRBV7-9

CDR3 DNA: TGTGCCAGCTCACCGACGGGACAGAACACTGAAGCTTTCTTT
CDR3 protein: CASSPTGQNTEAFF
D gene: .
CDR3 length: 14
J gene: TRBJ1-1
clone size: .
V gene: TRBV18

CDR3 DNA: TGTGCCAGCAGCTTAGGACAGGGAAGAGGCTATTGGGGCTACACCTTC
CDR3 protein: CASSLGQGRGYWGYTF
D gene: TRBD1
CDR3 length: 16
J gene: TRBJ1-2
clone size: .
V gene: TRBV7-2

CDR3 DNA: TGTGCCAGCTCACCCCTTACGGGGTCCTATGGCTACACCTTC
CDR3 protein: CASSPLTGSYGYTF
D gene: .
CDR3 length: 14
J gene: TRBJ1-2
clone size: .
V gene: TRBV18

CDR3 DNA: TGTGCCAGCAGCTTGAAAGGGGGCGGAGGCGAGCAGTACTTC
CDR3 protein: CASSLKGGGGEQYF
D gene: TRBD1
CDR3 length: 14
J gene: TRBJ2-7
clone size: .
V gene: TRBV5-6

CDR3 DNA: TGCGCCAGCAGTAAAGGAGGTCCTGAAGCTTTCTTT
CDR3 protein: CASSKGGPEAFF
D gene: .
CDR3 length: 12
J gene: TRBJ1-1
clone size: few
V gene: TRBV5-1